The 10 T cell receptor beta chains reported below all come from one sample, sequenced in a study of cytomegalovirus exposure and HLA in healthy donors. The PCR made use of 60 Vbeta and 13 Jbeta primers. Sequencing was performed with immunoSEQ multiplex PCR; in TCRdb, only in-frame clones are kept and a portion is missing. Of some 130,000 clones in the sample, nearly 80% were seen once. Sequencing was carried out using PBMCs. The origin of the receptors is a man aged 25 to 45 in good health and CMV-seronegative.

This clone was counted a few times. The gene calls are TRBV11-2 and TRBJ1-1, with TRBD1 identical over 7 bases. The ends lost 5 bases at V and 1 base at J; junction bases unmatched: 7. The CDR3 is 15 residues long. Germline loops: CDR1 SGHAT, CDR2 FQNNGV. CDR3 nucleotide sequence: TGTGCCAGCAGCCCACAGGGGACCGAGAACACTGAAGCTTTCTTT. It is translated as CASSPQGTENTEAFF.

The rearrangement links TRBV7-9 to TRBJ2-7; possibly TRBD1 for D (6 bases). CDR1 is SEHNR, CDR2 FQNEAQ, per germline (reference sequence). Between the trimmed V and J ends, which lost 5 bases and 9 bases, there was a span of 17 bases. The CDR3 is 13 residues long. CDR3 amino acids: CASSPNAGVGQYF. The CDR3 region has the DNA TGTGCCAGCAGCCCCAACGCAGGGGTAGGGCAGTACTTC.

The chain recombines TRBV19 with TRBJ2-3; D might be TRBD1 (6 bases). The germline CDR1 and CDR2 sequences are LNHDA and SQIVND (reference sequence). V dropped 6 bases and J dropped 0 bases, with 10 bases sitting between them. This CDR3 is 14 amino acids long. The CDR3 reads CASRSQGSTDTQYF. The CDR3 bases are TGTGCCAGTAGGTCGCAGGGGAGCACAGATACGCAGTATTTT.

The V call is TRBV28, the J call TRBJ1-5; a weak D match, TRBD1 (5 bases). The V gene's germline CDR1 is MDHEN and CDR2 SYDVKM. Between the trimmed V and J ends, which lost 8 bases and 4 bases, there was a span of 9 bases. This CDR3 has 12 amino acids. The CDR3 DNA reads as TGTGCCAGCGGGGGGGGAAATCAGCCCCAGCATTTT. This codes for CASGGGNQPQHF.

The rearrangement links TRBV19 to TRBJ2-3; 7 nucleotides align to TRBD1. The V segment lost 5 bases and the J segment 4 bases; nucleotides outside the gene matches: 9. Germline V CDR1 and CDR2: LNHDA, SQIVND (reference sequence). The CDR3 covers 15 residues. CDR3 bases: TGTGCCAGTAGTGTGGAGACAGGGTGGTCAGATACGCAGTATTTT. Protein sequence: CASSVETGWSDTQYF.

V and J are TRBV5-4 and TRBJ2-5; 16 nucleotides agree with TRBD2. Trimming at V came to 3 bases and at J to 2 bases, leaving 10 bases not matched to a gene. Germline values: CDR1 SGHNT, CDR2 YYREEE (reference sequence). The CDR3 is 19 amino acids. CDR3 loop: CASSSGLAGGRRYQETQYF. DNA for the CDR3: TGTGCCAGCAGCTCGGGACTAGCGGGAGGGCGAAGGTATCAAGAGACCCAGTACTTC.

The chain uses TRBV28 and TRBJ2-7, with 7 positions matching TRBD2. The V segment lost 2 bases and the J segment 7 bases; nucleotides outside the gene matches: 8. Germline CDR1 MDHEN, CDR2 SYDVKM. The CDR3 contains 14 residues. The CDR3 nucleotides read TGTGCCAGCAGTTTAGTCTCTGGGGGGGAAGAGCAGTACTTC. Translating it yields CASSLVSGGEEQYF.

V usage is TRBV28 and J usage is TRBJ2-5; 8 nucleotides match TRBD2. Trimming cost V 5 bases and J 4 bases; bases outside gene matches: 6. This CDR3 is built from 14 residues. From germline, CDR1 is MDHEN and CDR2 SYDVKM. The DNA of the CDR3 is TGTGCCAGCAGTACGGGACTAGACTTAGAGACCCAGTACTTC. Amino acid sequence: CASSTGLDLETQYF.

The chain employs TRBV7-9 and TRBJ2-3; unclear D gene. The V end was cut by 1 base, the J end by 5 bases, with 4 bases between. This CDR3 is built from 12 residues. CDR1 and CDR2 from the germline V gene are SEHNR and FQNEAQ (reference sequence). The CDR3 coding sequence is TGTGCCAGCAGCTTAGTAATAGATACGCAGTATTTT. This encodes CASSLVIDTQYF.

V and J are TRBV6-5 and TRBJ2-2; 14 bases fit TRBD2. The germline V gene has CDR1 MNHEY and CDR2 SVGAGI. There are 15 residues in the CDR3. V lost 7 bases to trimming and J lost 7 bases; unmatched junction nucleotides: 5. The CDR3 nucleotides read TGTGCCAGCACGAGGGGACTAGCGGGAGTCGGGGAGCTGTTTTTT. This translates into CASTRGLAGVGELFF.